The 20 T cell receptor beta chains below come from one sample, sequenced in a study of regulatory T cells in long-lasting Graves disease. CDR3-region Arm-PCR and iRepertoire HTBI primers produced the TCR beta libraries. TCRdb recomputed calls from the multiplex PCR reads with MiXCR, one row per CDR3 protein. The data show about 540,000 distinct CDR3 sequences, approximately 13% seen once. Time point given: newly diagnosed GD, antithyroid drugs for less than 3 months. PBMC-extracted RNA yielded the TCR library. This same sample was also part of a study on T cells in Graves' hyperthyroidism and ophthalmopathy.

Here the sequenced sample was peripheral blood mononuclear cells (PBMCs), taken at new diagnosis, from a patient treated with antithyroid drugs. The source of these receptors is a man aged 30 to 45 with Graves disease.

In this sample, this clonotype turned up many times. The V gene is TRBV2, the J gene TRBJ1-6; tentatively, D is TRBD1 (5 bases). Germline V gives CDR1 SNHLY, CDR2 FYNNEI. CDR3 length: 13 residues. V was shortened by 7 bases and J by 8 bases, with 12 bases between the two germline ends. The CDR3 spells CASIPTEDSPLHF. The CDR3 DNA sequence: TGTGCCAGCATCCCGACAGAGGATTCACCCCTCCACTTT.

This clonotype was detected many times. The V call is TRBV10-2, the J call TRBJ2-5; D is unresolved. The V and J ends lost 5 bases and 0 bases respectively, with 7 bases between them. The CDR3 covers 13 residues. Germline-derived CDR1 and CDR2 are WSHSY and SAAADI. The CDR3 nucleotides are TGCGCCAGCAGTCAGACCTACCAAGAGACCCAGTACTTC. It specifies CASSQTYQETQYF.

This clonotype was found many times. This chain uses TRBV5-5 with TRBJ1-5, with D tentatively TRBD1 (6 bases). The CDR3 covers 15 residues. From germline, CDR1 is SGHKS and CDR2 YYEKEE (reference sequence). V was cut by 4 bases and J by 4 bases, with 15 bases left in between. The CDR3 protein is CASSLGQQGNQPQHF. The CDR3 region has the DNA TGTGCCAGCAGCCTGGGGCAACAGGGAAATCAGCCCCAGCATTTT. Full variable domain (outside the CDR3, taken from reference TRBV5-5 and TRBJ1-5): DAGVTQSPTHLIKTRGQQVTLRCSPISGHKSVSWYQQVLGQGPQFIFQYYEKEERGRGNFPDRFSARQFPNYSSELNVNALLLGDSALYLCASSLGQQGNQPQHFGDGTRLSIL.

This clonotype was detected ten times or more. V usage is TRBV6-1 and J usage is TRBJ1-1; no clear D gene. Looked up from germline, CDR1 is MNHNS and CDR2 is SASEGT. V was trimmed by 4 bases and J by 2 bases, leaving 8 bases between them. The CDR3 extends over 13 amino acids. The CDR3 here is CASSAGENTEAFF. DNA of the CDR3: TGTGCCAGCAGTGCGGGAGAAAACACTGAAGCTTTCTTT.

This clonotype was seen at least ten times. The rearrangement links TRBV20-1 to TRBJ1-3; D gene unclear. This CDR3 has 12 amino acids. Deletions cut 1 base from V and 0 bases from J, with 1 base between. The V gene's germline CDR1 is DFQATT and CDR2 SNEGSKA (reference sequence). This chain's CDR3 is CSARVSGNTIYF. The CDR3 region has the DNA TGCAGTGCTAGAGTCTCTGGAAACACCATATATTTT.

This clonotype showed up many times. The V gene is TRBV27, the J gene TRBJ2-1, with no clear D. Germline-derived CDR1 and CDR2 are MNHEY and SMNVEV (reference sequence). This CDR3 comprises 15 residues. Trimming stripped 3 bases from V and 0 bases from J, with 9 bases between. The CDR3 reads CASSLVSVSYNEQFF. CDR3 in DNA: TGTGCCAGCAGTTTGGTCTCAGTCTCCTACAATGAGCAGTTCTTC.

The rearrangement uses TRBV28 and TRBJ1-1; 8 nucleotides agree with TRBD1. This CDR3 has 16 amino acids. The ends lost 9 bases at V and 7 bases at J; junction bases unmatched: 19. CDR1 and CDR2 (germline): MDHEN, SYDVKM. CDR3 loop: CASDDRSGTGLIEAFF. In DNA form, the CDR3 reads TGTGCCAGTGATGATAGATCCGGGACAGGCTTAATTGAAGCTTTCTTT. Looking up the rest from reference TRBV28 and TRBJ1-1 gives the full variable domain: DVKVTQSSRYLVKRTGEKVFLECVQDMDHENMFWYRQDPGLGLRLIYFSYDVKMKEKGDIPEGYSVSREKKERFSLILESASTNQTSMYLCASDDRSGTGLIEAFFGQGTRLTVV.

This clonotype was seen many times. This sequence joins TRBV12-3 or TRBV12-4 and TRBJ2-4; possibly TRBD1 for D (6 bases). The ends were cut back, 4 bases at V and 5 bases at J, with 9 bases in the middle. The CDR3 has 13 residues. DNA of the CDR3: TGTGCCAGCAGTTCCAACAGGGAAAACATTCAGTACTTC. Protein: CASSSNRENIQYF.

This clonotype appeared many times. This chain connects TRBV12-3 or TRBV12-4 to TRBJ2-2; 7 nucleotides align to TRBD1. CDR3 length: 12 residues. V trimming: 4 bases; J trimming: 9 bases; junction bases outside the gene matches: 2. CDR3 DNA: TGTGCCAGCAGTTACAGGGGCCGGGAGCTGTTTTTT. It specifies CASSYRGRELFF.

This clonotype was counted ten times or more. The gene calls are TRBV6-1 and TRBJ1-1; D not resolved. Trimming removed 0 bases from V and 11 bases from J, with 7 bases in between. The CDR3 is 11 residues long. Germline V gene sequence: CDR1 MNHNS, CDR2 SASEGT. CDR3 in DNA: TGTGCCAGCAGTGAAGCTGTGGGGGCTTTCTTT. Amino acid sequence: CASSEAVGAFF.

This clonotype was detected ten times or more. The genes are TRBV7-2 and TRBJ2-7; D not resolved. CDR1 is SGHTA, CDR2 FQGNSA, per germline. V was clipped by 3 bases and J by 5 bases, with 11 bases between them. CDR3 size: 13 residues. The CDR3 spells CASSFLRTDEQYF. The CDR3 DNA follows: TGTGCCAGCAGCTTCTTACGTACGGACGAGCAGTACTTC.

This clonotype was observed at least ten times. The rearrangement links TRBV11-3 to TRBJ1-1; D not certain. The CDR3 consists of 14 residues. V gave up 3 bases and J gave up 1 base, with 9 bases separating them. CDR1 and CDR2 from the germline V gene are SGHNT and YENEEA. This CDR3 is CASSLEGENTEAFF. In DNA form, the CDR3 reads TGTGCCAGCAGCTTGGAGGGAGAGAACACTGAAGCTTTCTTT. Full variable domain (outside the CDR3, taken from reference TRBV11-3 and TRBJ1-1): EAGVVQSPRYKIIEKKQPVAFWCNPISGHNTLYWYLQNLGQGPELLIRYENEEAVDDSQLPKDRFSAERLKGVDSTLKIQPAELGDSAVYLCASSLEGENTEAFFGQGTRLTVV.

The chain recombines TRBV5-1 with TRBJ2-3, with 12 bases lining up with TRBD2. Germline V gives CDR1 SGHRS, CDR2 YFSETQ. The junction had 2 bases not matched to a gene; V was cut back by 0 bases and J by 0 bases. The CDR3 runs 17 residues. The CDR3 spells CASSLAGTSGSTDTQYF. The CDR3 nucleotides read TGCGCCAGCAGCTTGGCCGGGACTAGCGGGAGCACAGATACGCAGTATTTT. Using reference TRBV5-1 and TRBJ2-3 for the parts outside the CDR3, the full variable domain is KAGVTQTPRYLIKTRGQQVTLSCSPISGHRSVSWYQQTPGQGLQFLFEYFSETQRNKGNFPGRFSGRQFSNSRSEMNVSTLELGDSALYLCASSLAGTSGSTDTQYFGPGTRLTVL.

This clonotype was seen many times. The chain employs TRBV6-1 and TRBJ2-1, with D possibly matching TRBD2 (6 bases). Looked up from germline, CDR1 is MNHNS and CDR2 is SASEGT. There are 17 residues in the CDR3. Deletions cut 5 bases from V and 3 bases from J, with 20 bases between. The CDR3 DNA sequence: TGTGCCAGCAGTCAATTAAGGGCGGGAATCTACTACAATGAGCAGTTCTTC. Translating gives CASSQLRAGIYYNEQFF.

The chain links TRBV5-1 to TRBJ2-7; 9 bases agree with TRBD2. Germline CDR1 is SGHRS and CDR2 is YFSETQ. J lost 6 bases, V lost 7 bases, and 11 bases had no gene match. CDR3 size: 14 residues. CDR3 in DNA: TGCGCCAGCCGCAGGGCGGGAGGGCCGGCCGAGCAGTACTTC. This gives the protein CASRRAGGPAEQYF.

The rearrangement links TRBV29-1 to TRBJ2-7; the D is unclear. Deletions cut 3 bases from V and 0 bases from J, with 15 bases between. Germline CDR1 SQVTM, CDR2 ANQGSEA. The length of the CDR3 is 15 residues. CDR3 in amino acids: CSVDGVVTSSYEQYF. The CDR3 bases are TGCAGCGTTGATGGCGTGGTCACAAGCTCCTACGAGCAGTACTTC.

The chain couples TRBV20-1 to TRBJ1-2, with D uncertain. CDR1 and CDR2 from the germline V gene are DFQATT and SNEGSKA (reference sequence). Trimming took off 0 bases at V and 5 bases at J, with 10 bases between the two ends. The CDR3 runs to 13 residues. Here the CDR3 reads CSAREHGAYGYTF. The DNA of the CDR3 is TGCAGTGCTAGAGAGCACGGAGCTTATGGCTACACCTTC.

This chain uses TRBV3-1 with TRBJ2-3, with 14 bases matching TRBD2. The germline gives CDR1 LGHDT, CDR2 YNNKEL (reference sequence). The CDR3 consists of 16 residues. The V gene end was trimmed by 4 bases and the J gene end by 6 bases; junction bases not matched to a gene: 6. The CDR3 reads CASSRGLAGVLDTQYF. CDR3 nucleotide sequence: TGTGCCAGCAGCCGGGGACTAGCGGGGGTGTTGGATACGCAGTATTTT.

This clonotype was observed a few times. V gene TRBV7-6 combines with J gene TRBJ1-6, with D perhaps TRBD1 (5 bases). Germline CDR1 reads SGHVS; CDR2 reads FNYEAQ. Trimming left V 6 bases short and J 6 bases short, with 9 bases between. The length of the CDR3 is 13 residues. The CDR3 here is CASRATVNSPLHF. The CDR3 bases are TGTGCCAGCAGGGCGACAGTTAATTCACCCCTCCACTTT. Together with reference TRBV7-6 and TRBJ1-6, the CDR3 gives the full variable domain: GAGVSQSPRYKVTKRGQDVALRCDPISGHVSLYWYRQALGQGPEFLTYFNYEAQQDKSGLPNDRFSAERPEGSISTLTIQRTEQRDSAMYRCASRATVNSPLHFGNGTRLTVT.

In its sample, this clonotype was seen many times. V and J are TRBV5-1 and TRBJ2-7; D is undetermined. The germline V gene encodes CDR1 SGHRS and CDR2 YFSETQ. Trimming cost V 2 bases and J 2 bases, with 17 bases left between them. This CDR3 contains 16 residues. The CDR3 nucleotides are TGCGCCAGCAGCTTCCAGGACCCTAAGCTCCCCTACGAGCAGTACTTC. The encoded protein is CASSFQDPKLPYEQYF.